This TCR beta chain was profiled in a study of vaccination effects on CD4 cells after COVID-19. Regarding the study as a whole: Only a single clone (1 of 255 vaccine-induced clones in healthy vaccinees) cross-reacted with common cold coronaviruses.

The CDR3 extends over 14 amino acids. The repertoire was sequenced with immunoSEQ multiplex PCR; TCRdb's copy has only in-frame clones and lacks some. The sample lists roughly 41,000 clones, around 66% occurring once. A note on this clone: Its specificity is unknown.

Antigen-specific CD4+ T cell clonotypes were called by their expansion after viral peptide-pool culture in ViraFEST. Between days 9 and 10 of culture, CD4+ T cells were separated out. None of these healthy vaccinees had been infected with SARS-CoV-2 before vaccination. Supplemented with around 9.3 IU/ml IL-2 and about 10 ug/ml peptides, around 2 million PBMC per well were kept in culture. This TCR was recovered from a human donor who received a COVID-19 vaccine. The chain employs TRBV21-1 and TRBJ2-7; the DNA was not compared with TRBD2, the D call given in the table. TRBV21-1 is designated a pseudogene. This sample comprised CD4+ T cells from PBMCs cultured with HCoV-OC43 spike peptides, obtained before COVID-19 vaccination. Subset defined: HCoV-OC43 spike overlapping peptide pool stimulation. The DNA of the CDR3 is TGTGCCAGCAGCAAATTTGCGGGAGTCCGTGAGCAGTACTTC. Its translation: CASSKFAGVREQYF.